These 21 T cell receptor beta chains came from one sample sequenced in a study of blood T cell repertoires in COVID-19. Profiled with immunoSEQ multiplex PCR; TCRdb holds only in-frame clones, not every one. The sample carries over 400,000 clones, over 75% recorded once. Material for sequencing was peripheral blood. The receptor set was obtained from a human donor in a cohort sampled during active COVID-19.

CDR3 loop: CASGPGNSFSGANVLTF. DNA of the CDR3: TGTGCCAGCGGCCCAGGGAATTCATTTTCTGGGGCCAACGTCCTGACTTTC. The V gene is TRBV3-1 (or the pseudogene TRBV3-2), the J gene TRBJ2-6, with TRBD1 as a possible D gene (5 bases). V was cut by 8 bases and J by 1 base, with 18 bases left in between. CDR3 size: 17 residues. Germline-derived CDR1 and CDR2 are LGHDT and YNNKEL (reference sequence).

The rearrangement uses TRBV3-1 (or the pseudogene TRBV3-2) and TRBJ2-3; TRBD2 aligns across 13 bases. The CDR3 loop spans 15 amino acids. V was clipped by 6 bases and J by 8 bases; unmatched bases: 8. In germline, CDR1 is LGHDT, CDR2 YNNKEL (reference sequence). CDR3 amino acids: CASRMGTSGIFTQYF. In nucleotides, the CDR3 is TGTGCCAGCAGAATGGGGACTAGCGGGATCTTTACGCAGTATTTT.

This clone was seen repeatedly, ten times or more. The rearrangement uses TRBV29-1 and TRBJ2-1, with 8 bases matching TRBD1. V lost 5 bases to trimming and J lost 3 bases; unmatched junction nucleotides: 3. CDR3 length: 13 amino acids. CDR1 and CDR2 (germline): SQVTM, ANQGSEA. The CDR3 is CSVLGTGYNEQFF. CDR3 bases: TGCAGCGTTCTTGGGACAGGCTACAATGAGCAGTTCTTC.

J is TRBJ1-6 and V is TRBV24-1, with 7 bases fitting TRBD1. Germline CDR1 and CDR2: KGHDR and SFDVKD. This CDR3 contains 13 residues. V shed 12 bases and J 6 bases; nucleotides not matched to a gene: 7. CDR3 bases: TGTGCCGCGCGGACAGGTTCTAATTCACCCCTCCACTTT. Amino acid sequence: CAARTGSNSPLHF.

This chain uses TRBV5-1 with TRBJ2-6, with 9 bases matching TRBD1. The V segment lost 3 bases and the J segment 3 bases; nucleotides outside the gene matches: 7. Germline V gene sequence: CDR1 SGHRS, CDR2 YFSETQ. The CDR3 extends over 17 amino acids. In DNA form, the CDR3 reads TGCGCCAGCAGCTCGACAGGGGGATCTGGTGGGGCCAACGTCCTGACTTTC. Encoded protein: CASSSTGGSGGANVLTF.

The chain carries TRBV7-2 and TRBJ2-5, with 9 bases aligning to TRBD2. The CDR3 is 18 residues long. The V gene's germline CDR1 is SGHTA and CDR2 FQGNSA. The V and J ends lost 5 bases and 5 bases, in that order; junction bases with no gene match: 18. CDR3 in DNA: TGTGCCAGCAGCCCCGCGAAGGCTAGCGGGAACTTCTGGGAGACCCAGTACTTC. Amino acids: CASSPAKASGNFWETQYF.

The chain uses TRBV21-1 and TRBJ1-2. TRBV21-1 is marked as a pseudogene. CDR3 length: 17 residues. The CDR3 is CASSKARRTRGNYGYTF. CDR3 DNA: TGTGCCAGCAGCAAAGCGCGGAGGACCCGAGGGAACTATGGCTACACCTTC.

Here the CDR3 DNA reads TGTGCCAGCAGTTTCTCCGGGACAGGGTCGTATGGCTACACCTTC. As protein: CASSFSGTGSYGYTF. V gene TRBV28 combines with J gene TRBJ1-2; 9 bases are a match to TRBD1. This CDR3 has 15 residues. CDR1 is MDHEN and CDR2 is SYDVKM in the germline V gene. V trimming: 3 bases; J trimming: 5 bases; junction bases outside the gene matches: 7.

CDR3 sequence: CSARQGFDAEAFF. CDR3 coding DNA: TGCAGCGCTAGACAGGGGTTTGACGCTGAAGCTTTCTTT. This chain joins TRBV29-1 and TRBJ1-1, with 8 bases fitting TRBD1. The CDR3 length is 13 residues. CDR1 and CDR2 (germline): SQVTM, ANQGSEA. V lost 7 bases, J lost 6 bases, and 10 bases stayed unmatched.

This clone was seen only once. The chain carries TRBV7-3 and TRBJ1-5; 7 bases are a match to TRBD1. The CDR3 contains 13 residues. Germline loops: CDR1 SGHTA, CDR2 FQGTGA. V trimming: 4 bases; J trimming: 7 bases; junction bases outside the gene matches: 4. In DNA form, the CDR3 reads TGTGCCAGCAGCTCCGGACAGGACCAGCCCCAGCATTTT. It is translated as CASSSGQDQPQHF.

This clone was detected only a few times. This chain joins TRBV10-3 and TRBJ2-1, with 8 bases aligning to TRBD2. The J segment lost 8 bases and the V segment lost 4 bases, leaving 13 bases of the junction unmatched. The CDR3 runs to 16 residues. The germline V gene has CDR1 ENHRY and CDR2 SYGVKD. Here the CDR3 reads CAISGSSGRPRDEQFF. The CDR3 bases are TGTGCCATCAGTGGTTCAAGCGGGAGACCCCGGGATGAGCAGTTCTTC.

The chain uses TRBV10-3 and TRBJ2-1; 7 nucleotides align to TRBD2. Unmatched junction bases numbered 6, after V lost 6 bases and J lost 4 bases. The length of the CDR3 is 14 residues. Germline values: CDR1 ENHRY, CDR2 SYGVKD. The CDR3, as DNA: TGTGCCATCAGATCGTCTAGCGGATACAATGAGCAGTTCTTC. Encoded protein: CAIRSSSGYNEQFF.

J is TRBJ2-7 and V is TRBV28; possible D gene TRBD2, 6 bases. The germline V and J ends were trimmed by 6 bases and 6 bases, with 18 bases remaining between them. The germline V gene has CDR1 MDHEN and CDR2 SYDVKM. This CDR3 contains 14 residues. The CDR3 sequence is CASRGEVATGEQYF. The CDR3 coding sequence is TGTGCCAGCAGGGGGGAGGTAGCAACGGGCGAGCAGTACTTC.

Concerning this clone itself: This CDR3 is also generated by other DNA sequences in the sample. The chain carries TRBV6-5 and TRBJ2-3; 12 nucleotides match TRBD2. The ends lost 5 bases at V and 3 bases at J; junction bases unmatched: 3. This CDR3 is 15 amino acids long. Germline values: CDR1 MNHEY, CDR2 SVGAGI. The CDR3 sequence is CASSRLAGETDTQYF. The CDR3 DNA follows: TGTGCCAGCAGTCGACTAGCGGGAGAGACAGATACGCAGTATTTT.

The chain carries TRBV21-1 and TRBJ2-7; TRBD1, the table's D call, was not compared with the DNA. TRBV21-1 is a pseudogene locus. The CDR3 has 17 residues. For the CDR3, the DNA is TGTGCCAGCAGCAAGAGTACCGGGACAGCACTCTCCTACGAGCAGTACTTC. It is translated as CASSKSTGTALSYEQYF.

The count of this clone is one. The V call is TRBV28, the J call TRBJ2-7, with TRBD1 matching over 9 bases. This CDR3 is 14 amino acids long. V trimming: 6 bases; J trimming: 2 bases; junction bases outside the gene matches: 5. CDR1 and CDR2 (germline): MDHEN, SYDVKM. As DNA, the CDR3 is TGTGCCAGCAGCCGGACAGGGGCAACCTACGAGCAGTACTTC. This codes for CASSRTGATYEQYF.

The chain joins TRBV30 to TRBJ1-2; 8 positions match TRBD1. The CDR3 extends over 13 amino acids. CDR1 and CDR2 (germline): GTSNPN, SVGIG (reference sequence). J was trimmed by 7 bases and V by 6 bases; bases with no gene match: 10. This CDR3 is CACNYQGATGYTF. CDR3 coding DNA: TGTGCCTGTAACTACCAGGGGGCTACTGGCTACACCTTC.

This clone showed up just once. The rearrangement links TRBV5-1 to TRBJ1-1; 7 bases agree with TRBD1. The germline CDR1 and CDR2 sequences are SGHRS and YFSETQ. Germline trimming cut 4 bases from V and 1 base from J; bases unmatched to any gene: 7. The CDR3 contains 15 residues. The CDR3 nucleotides read TGCGCCAGCAGCCTCCTGGGACAGCGGAACACTGAAGCTTTCTTT. This encodes CASSLLGQRNTEAFF. Complete variable domain (other parts from reference TRBV5-1 and TRBJ1-1): KAGVTQTPRYLIKTRGQQVTLSCSPISGHRSVSWYQQTPGQGLQFLFEYFSETQRNKGNFPGRFSGRQFSNSRSEMNVSTLELGDSALYLCASSLLGQRNTEAFFGQGTRLTVV.

The chain carries TRBV15 and TRBJ1-5; D is ambiguous. Germline V gene lookup returns CDR1 LNHNV and CDR2 YYDKDF (reference sequence). Trimming left V 2 bases short and J 4 bases short, with 6 bases between. This CDR3 region has 13 residues. CDR3 in DNA: TGTGCCACCAGCAGACTCCTAAATCAGCCCCAGCATTTT. This codes for CATSRLLNQPQHF. The full variable domain, rest sourced from reference TRBV15 and TRBJ1-5, is DAMVIQNPRYQVTQFGKPVTLSCSQTLNHNVMYWYQQKSSQAPKLLFHYYDKDFNNEADTPDNFQSRRPNTSFCFLDIRSPGLGDTAMYLCATSRLLNQPQHFGDGTRLSIL.

The gene calls are TRBV12-3 or TRBV12-4 and TRBJ1-6; D is undetermined. The CDR3 extends over 13 amino acids. Trimming left V 4 bases short and J 10 bases short, with 11 bases between. CDR3 DNA sequence: TGTGCCAGCAGTTACTCCACCGAATCACCCCTCCACTTT. This sequence encodes CASSYSTESPLHF.

This clone was detected only a few times. The rearrangement uses TRBV5-4 and TRBJ1-1; TRBD1 agrees at 8 bases. The length of the CDR3 is 15 residues. Germline assignment: CDR1 SGHNT and CDR2 YYREEE (reference sequence). The V segment lost 4 bases and the J segment 5 bases; nucleotides outside the gene matches: 10. The CDR3 DNA sequence: TGTGCCAGCAGCCCCGCCCGGACAGGGAGAACTGAAGCTTTCTTT. This sequence encodes CASSPARTGRTEAFF.